This T cell receptor (beta chain) was recovered during a study of cytomegalovirus exposure and HLA in healthy donors. Study-wide background: Unique TCR beta sequences numbering some 110 million came from roughly 180 million T cells in an earlier analysis.

This clone was counted once. Trimming removed 4 bases at V and 5 bases at J, with 8 bases between. The CDR3 contains 12 residues. The PCR contained 60 Vbeta and 13 Jbeta primers. Measured with immunoSEQ multiplex PCR; TCRdb has only the in-frame clones, and not every one. In the table there are approximately 150,000 clones, 84% of which are singletons. V gene TRBV23-1 combines with J gene TRBJ2-5; D is perhaps TRBD1 (6 bases). TRBV23-1 is marked as an open reading frame, function uncertain. Source material: PBMCs. This clonotype was obtained from a young man in good health and CMV-seronegative. The CDR3 nucleotides are TGCGCCAGCAGTCGGGGGCACGAGACCCAGTACTTC. Its protein product is CASSRGHETQYF.